The 20 T cell receptor beta chains below all came from one sample that was sequenced in a study of T cells after yellow fever vaccination. TCRdb re-called the 5' RACE reads with MiXCR, one entry per CDR3 protein. The sample has 450,000 to 650,000 distinct CDR3 sequences, roughly 14% seen once. The specimen was PBMCs, collected on the day of the yellow fever booster vaccination. These receptors all stem from a young man who received the YFV17D yellow fever vaccine.

This clonotype came up a few times. This rearrangement joins TRBV7-9 to TRBJ2-7; D is ambiguous. From germline, CDR1 is SEHNR and CDR2 FQNEAQ (reference sequence). V lost 1 base to trimming and J lost 3 bases, with 13 bases between them. The CDR3 length is 15 residues. This CDR3 is CASSLDGDIHYEQYF. The CDR3 DNA is TGTGCCAGCAGCTTAGATGGAGACATACACTACGAGCAGTACTTC.

This clonotype was seen more than once but under ten times. J is TRBJ2-3 and V is TRBV7-2; D could derive from TRBD1 or TRBD2 (5 bases each). Trimming pared 1 base from V and 4 bases from J, leaving 15 bases between. CDR3 length: 16 residues. The germline CDR1 and CDR2 sequences are SGHTA and FQGNSA. The CDR3 DNA reads as TGTGCCAGCAGCTTAGGTAACCCCGGGGCTCCAGATACGCAGTATTTT. This sequence encodes CASSLGNPGAPDTQYF.

This clonotype was counted between two and nine times. This chain connects TRBV29-1 to TRBJ1-1; D is undetermined. The CDR3 loop spans 11 amino acids. CDR1 is SQVTM and CDR2 is ANQGSEA in the germline V gene. Trimming left V 6 bases short and J 5 bases short, with 10 bases between. The DNA of the CDR3 is TGCAGCGTCGGGGAGGCTACTGAAGCTTTCTTT. Its translation: CSVGEATEAFF.

V is TRBV12-3 or TRBV12-4 and J is TRBJ2-3; 7 nucleotides line up with TRBD2. The V and J ends lost 8 bases and 7 bases, in that order; junction bases with no gene match: 15. This CDR3 spans 15 amino acids. This CDR3 reads CASVTGGGPVNTQYF. The CDR3 bases are TGTGCCAGCGTAACGGGGGGAGGGCCGGTAAATACGCAGTATTTT.

J is TRBJ1-2 and V is TRBV5-1; unclear D gene. V was cut by 1 base and J by 0 bases, with 10 bases left in between. The CDR3 loop spans 15 amino acids. Germline V CDR1 and CDR2: SGHRS, YFSETQ. Here the CDR3 reads CASSLRIGSNYGYTF. CDR3 bases: TGCGCCAGCAGCTTGAGGATAGGGTCTAACTATGGCTACACCTTC.

CDR3 sequence: CASSLAAGGYDSPLHF. DNA of the CDR3: TGTGCCAGCAGCTTAGCAGCGGGAGGATATGATTCACCCCTCCACTTT. This chain connects TRBV7-8 to TRBJ1-6, with D uncertain. Germline V gene lookup returns CDR1 SGHVS and CDR2 FQNEAQ. This CDR3 has 16 amino acids. V was trimmed by 0 bases and J by 8 bases, leaving 14 bases between them. Filled out from reference TRBV7-8 and TRBJ1-6, the complete variable domain reads GAGVSQSPRYKVAKRGQDVALRCDPISGHVSLFWYQQALGQGPEFLTYFQNEAQLDKSGLPSDRFFAERPEGSVSTLKIQRTQQEDSAVYLCASSLAAGGYDSPLHFGNGTRLTVT.

This clonotype has a single count. The J gene is TRBJ2-1, the V gene TRBV20-1, with D hard to call. This CDR3 is 13 amino acids long. CDR1 is DFQATT, CDR2 SNEGSKA, per germline (reference sequence). V was cut by 6 bases and J by 2 bases, with 11 bases left in between. In DNA form, the CDR3 reads TGCAGTGCACTGTTTAGCCCCTACAATGAGCAGTTCTTC. Translation: CSALFSPYNEQFF.

The J gene is TRBJ2-7, the V gene TRBV7-2; 9 nucleotides agree with TRBD1. Trimming at V came to 1 base and at J to 3 bases, leaving 4 bases not matched to a gene. CDR1 SGHTA and CDR2 FQGNSA come from the germline V gene. This CDR3 comprises 15 residues. CDR3 bases: TGTGCCAGCAGCTTAGACGGGACAGGGATCTACGAGCAGTACTTC. Translated: CASSLDGTGIYEQYF.

The V and J genes are TRBV12-3 or TRBV12-4 and TRBJ1-2; D might be TRBD1 (5 bases). The V gene lost 6 bases and the J gene lost 4 bases, with 12 bases spanning the gap. This CDR3 is built from 13 residues. The CDR3 bases are TGTGCCAGCAGCCCAATCACAGGCTATGGCTACACCTTC. This translates into CASSPITGYGYTF.

This chain uses TRBV20-1 with TRBJ1-4; D is uncertain. Trimming removed 7 bases at V and 3 bases at J, with 9 bases between. The CDR3 totals 12 residues. The germline V gene has CDR1 DFQATT and CDR2 SNEGSKA (reference sequence). The CDR3, as DNA: TGCAGTGGCGCCGGGGCTAATGAAAAACTGTTTTTT. As protein: CSGAGANEKLFF.

This clonotype came up a few times. J is TRBJ2-2 and V is TRBV11-2; unclear D gene. The CDR3 extends over 16 amino acids. Trimming pared 6 bases from V and 1 base from J, leaving 15 bases between. The germline gives CDR1 SGHAT, CDR2 FQNNGV. CDR3 in amino acids: CASSAGRTVNTGELFF. DNA of the CDR3: TGTGCCAGCAGTGCCGGGCGAACAGTGAACACCGGGGAGCTGTTTTTT.

There are a few counts of this clonotype. The rearrangement joins TRBV11-2 to TRBJ2-7, with D maybe TRBD1 (6 bases). CDR3 length: 16 amino acids. The V and J ends lost 1 base and 2 bases respectively, with 15 bases between them. From germline, CDR1 is SGHAT and CDR2 FQNNGV. Written as DNA, the CDR3 is TGTGCCAGCAGCTTAGCCTTACAGGGACGGACCTACGAGCAGTACTTC. This gives the protein CASSLALQGRTYEQYF.

The CDR3 nucleotides read TGTGCCAGCAGTTTATCGTGGTTACAGGGCCATGAGCAGTTCTTC. Protein: CASSLSWLQGHEQFF. The gene calls are TRBV27 and TRBJ2-1; possible D gene TRBD1, 6 bases. The CDR3 is 15 residues long. Trimming took off 0 bases at V and 8 bases at J, with 14 bases between the two ends. Germline-derived CDR1 and CDR2 are MNHEY and SMNVEV (reference sequence).

The sample holds a few counts of this clonotype. The rearrangement uses TRBV20-1 and TRBJ2-7; 7 bases line up with TRBD2. The CDR3 is 14 residues long. J gave up 4 bases and V 3 bases, and 9 bases lay outside the gene matches. Germline V gene sequence: CDR1 DFQATT, CDR2 SNEGSKA (reference sequence). CDR3 loop: CSARSWTSNYEQYF. CDR3 nucleotides: TGCAGTGCTAGGAGTTGGACTAGTAATTACGAGCAGTACTTC.

The sample holds a few counts of this clonotype. This rearrangement joins TRBV29-1 to TRBJ2-3; D gene unclear. CDR1 SQVTM and CDR2 ANQGSEA come from the germline V gene. V shed 5 bases and J shed 1 base, with 7 bases lying between them. The CDR3 has 12 residues. This chain's CDR3 is CSVLGGTDTQYF. In nucleotides, the CDR3 is TGCAGCGTTCTTGGAGGCACAGATACGCAGTATTTT.

The chain recombines TRBV4-3 with TRBJ2-7, with 10 bases that match TRBD1. CDR1 and CDR2 from the germline V gene are LGHNA and YSLEER. Trimming cost V 0 bases and J 3 bases; bases outside gene matches: 5. The CDR3 covers 16 residues. CDR3 sequence: CASSQERGQGFYEQYF. The DNA of the CDR3 is TGCGCCAGCAGCCAAGAAAGGGGACAGGGGTTCTACGAGCAGTACTTC.

V and J are TRBV9 and TRBJ2-1; 11 bases map to TRBD2. Germline lookup yields CDR1 SGDLS and CDR2 YYNGEE. V was clipped by 0 bases and J by 10 bases; unmatched bases: 12. There are 17 residues in the CDR3. The CDR3 region is CASSVAGNSGRVEEQFF. In DNA, the CDR3 is TGTGCCAGCAGCGTAGCTGGAAATAGCGGGAGGGTAGAGGAGCAGTTCTTC. Drawing the rest from reference TRBV9 and TRBJ2-1, the complete variable domain is DSGVTQTPKHLITATGQRVTLRCSPRSGDLSVYWYQQSLDQGLQFLIQYYNGEERAKGNILERFSAQQFPDLHSELNLSSLELGDSALYFCASSVAGNSGRVEEQFFGPGTRLTVL.

This clonotype was observed many times. The V gene is TRBV7-2, the J gene TRBJ2-3; D not certain. V lost 3 bases and J 6 bases, leaving 16 bases between the germline ends. Germline CDR1 and CDR2: SGHTA and FQGNSA. The CDR3 extends over 15 amino acids. The DNA of the CDR3 is TGTGCCAGCAGCTTCTCATACCAAGAGGTGGATACGCAGTATTTT. Amino acids: CASSFSYQEVDTQYF.

The V call is TRBV29-1, the J call TRBJ2-5; 9 bases map to TRBD1. Trimming at V came to 8 bases and at J to 5 bases, leaving 9 bases not matched to a gene. Germline CDR1 is SQVTM and CDR2 is ANQGSEA. The CDR3 consists of 13 residues. CDR3: CSPGTGRRETQYF. The CDR3 nucleotides are TGCAGCCCGGGGACAGGGAGGAGGGAGACCCAGTACTTC.

The CDR3 DNA is TGCGCCAGCAGCCAGGAGGACAGCTACAATGAGCAGTTCTTC. Amino acid sequence: CASSQEDSYNEQFF. V gene TRBV4-3 combines with J gene TRBJ2-1; tentative D call: TRBD1 (6 bases). Germline lookup yields CDR1 LGHNA and CDR2 YSLEER. The CDR3 is 14 residues long. With 3 bases removed from V and 3 bases from J, the gap between germline ends came to 9 bases.